This T cell receptor beta chain comes out of a study of cytomegalovirus exposure and HLA in healthy donors. V lost 9 bases, J lost 1 base, and 4 bases stayed unmatched. Per the germline V gene, CDR1 is SNHLY and CDR2 is FYNNEI. The CDR3 has 14 residues. The study's findings and limits: Reported performance of the classifier showed diagnosis of cytomegalovirus status with high specificity and sensitivity. It has been reported that TCR beta sequences accurately predicted the HLA-A and HLA-B alleles of most subjects. In a later analysis, V- and J-gene trimming of beta chains associated with a DCLRE1C missense variant, replicated independently. Later work showed greater clonal expansion in HLA-associated TCR beta chains than in equally common others.

In the PCR, 60 Vbeta and 13 Jbeta primers were used. The assay was immunoSEQ multiplex PCR, and TCRdb's table has in-frame clones only and misses some. The specimen's table records just under 65,000 clones. A remark on this clone: Its specificity is unknown.

This sequence joins TRBV2 and TRBJ2-2, with 8 bases matching TRBD1. Specimen: PBMCs. This clonotype was obtained from a boy aged 5-17 years in good health and CMV-seronegative. The CDR3 region has the DNA TGTGCCAGGGGACAGGCCGAGAACACCGGGGAGCTGTTTTTT. Translated, it gives CARGQAENTGELFF.